This T cell receptor (beta chain) was retrieved from a study of blood T cells in healthy people across ages. Regarding the study as a whole: As naive T cell percentage varied, TCR beta diversity correlated strongly with it. Diversity was higher, and naive CD4+ cells more numerous, in long-lived donors than in aged donors.

Together with a sample-barcoded 5' primer, a J-beta primer mix was included in a second PCR lasting 7 to 11 cycles. Carrying 12 random nucleotides, a template-switch adaptor labeled each individual cDNA molecule. TCRdb passed the 5' RACE reads through MiXCR, listing each CDR3 protein once. The sample records some 920,000 distinct CDR3 sequences, approximately 50% being singletons. Samples each had at least 6 micrograms of total RNA extracted. CDR1 is MDHEN and CDR2 is SYDVKM in the germline V gene. V gave up 5 bases and J gave up 6 bases, with 18 bases separating them. CDR3 size: 15 residues. Points on this clonotype: Its antigen remains unknown.

The sequence derives from a woman aged 55-70 years in good health. The genes are TRBV28 and TRBJ2-3, with D uncertain. The source material was blood. CDR3 amino acids: CASSNSAVTLDTQYF. The CDR3 coding sequence is TGTGCCAGCAGTAACTCCGCGGTCACCCTTGATACGCAGTATTTT. Based on the CDR3 plus reference TRBV28 and TRBJ2-3, the full variable domain is DVKVTQSSRYLVKRTGEKVFLECVQDMDHENMFWYRQDPGLGLRLIYFSYDVKMKEKGDIPEGYSVSREKKERFSLILESASTNQTSMYLCASSNSAVTLDTQYFGPGTRLTVL.